This entry is about one T cell receptor beta chain. Antigen specificity is unknown. MiXCR, run by TCRdb on the reads, gives a single entry per CDR3 protein. The sample carries 650,000 to 900,000 distinct CDR3 sequences, about 27% recorded once. The CDR3 loop spans 14 amino acids. Germline V gene lookup returns CDR1 SEHNR and CDR2 FQNEAQ (reference sequence). V dropped 5 bases and J dropped 0 bases, with 11 bases sitting between them. These data originate in a study of T cell repertoires in cytomegalovirus infection. Whole-study context: CMV epitopes that were recently identified and HLA-C-restricted were used alongside well-studied HLA-B-restricted ones. An indication of both CMV infection and matching HLA type came from public TCR beta signatures. Study-level findings and limits: HLA-C-restricted CMV-specific TCR beta clonotypes prevailed in the ex vivo response.

The TCR originated in a human donor in good health (CMV status not recorded). Some clones in this sample may be carry-over from other donors' samples. The J gene is TRBJ2-7, the V gene TRBV7-9; tentatively, D is TRBD2 (5 bases). The starting material was cultured CD8+ T cells from PBMCs, obtained from culture after CMV antigen stimulation. The CDR3 sequence is CASSPEAGSYEQYF. In nucleotides, the CDR3 is TGTGCCAGCAGCCCCGAGGCGGGCTCCTACGAGCAGTACTTC.